The rows below give T cell receptor beta chains drawn from one sample of a study of T cell responses to AZD1222 COVID-19 vaccine. The assay was immunoSEQ multiplex PCR, and TCRdb's table has in-frame clones only and misses some. Among around 110,000 clones, roughly 88% were seen once, and the ten largest hold 3.9%. Specimen: peripheral blood, collected on day 0 of MenACWY control vaccination. The receptors derive from an adult in good health. The CDR3 runs from the conserved cysteine through the conserved F or W. A D gene is named only where the DNA matches it firmly. Rows give clone size only sometimes, using once, few, many, or a class for an expanded clone.

V gene,D gene,J gene,clone size,CDR3 protein,CDR3 DNA
TRBV6-2/TRBV6-3,.,TRBJ1-5,few,CASSPRWQSSNQPQHF,TGTGCCAGCAGTCCACGATGGCAAAGTAGCAATCAGCCCCAGCATTTT
TRBV7-7,TRBD1,TRBJ2-2,.,CASSYRQGSGELFF,TGTGCTAGCAGCTACCGACAGGGGTCCGGGGAGCTGTTTTTT
TRBV3-1/TRBV3-2,TRBD1,TRBJ1-3,.,CASSRRTGGGMSSGNTIYF,TGTGCCAGCAGCCGACGGACAGGGGGCGGAATGAGTTCTGGAAACACCATATATTTT
TRBV28,TRBD1,TRBJ1-2,.,CASSLSRTGWPGYTF,TGTGCCAGCAGTTTATCCCGGACAGGGTGGCCTGGCTACACCTTC
TRBV19,TRBD2,TRBJ2-3,few,CASSPTLAGGTDTQYF,TGTGCCAGTAGTCCCACACTAGCGGGGGGCACAGATACGCAGTATTTT
TRBV2,.,TRBJ2-2,few,CASRYSGELFF,TGTGCCAGCAGGTATTCCGGGGAGCTGTTTTTT
TRBV7-9,.,TRBJ1-2,.,CASSLGSGGYTF,TGTGCCAGCAGCTTAGGCTCCGGGGGCTACACCTTC
TRBV6-1,TRBD1,TRBJ2-3,.,CASSEAPGQGPRTDTQYF,TGTGCCAGCAGTGAGGCGCCGGGACAGGGACCTCGCACAGATACGCAGTATTTT
TRBV7-9,TRBD2,TRBJ2-3,.,CASSGSGGRDTQYF,TGTGCCAGCAGCGGTAGCGGGGGTCGAGATACGCAGTATTTT
TRBV4-2,.,TRBJ1-2,.,CASSQSLNYGYTF,TGTGCCAGCAGCCAATCACTGAACTATGGCTACACCTTC
TRBV9,.,TRBJ1-6,.,CASSGSLVGNSPLHF,TGTGCCAGCAGCGGATCTCTCGTAGGGAATTCACCCCTCCACTTT
TRBV28,.,TRBJ2-7,.,CASSLRGVRGLYEQYF,TGTGCCAGCAGTTTAAGGGGGGTGAGGGGGCTCTACGAGCAGTACTTC
TRBV15,.,TRBJ2-2,.,CATSRDRSRNTGELFF,TGTGCCACCAGCAGAGATCGCTCTAGGAACACCGGGGAGCTGTTTTTT
TRBV7-9,.,TRBJ2-4,.,CASSQQASAGNIQYF,TGTGCCAGCAGCCAGCAGGCCTCGGCGGGAAACATTCAGTACTTC
TRBV28,.,TRBJ1-6,.,CASSQELARSPLHF,TGTGCCAGCAGCCAGGAGTTGGCGCGATCACCCCTCCACTTT
TRBV18,.,TRBJ1-2,.,CASSPDYGYTF,TGTGCCAGCTCACCAGACTATGGCTACACCTTC
TRBV7-7,TRBD1,TRBJ2-4,.,CASSLGQGIAKNIQYF,TGTGCTAGCAGCTTGGGACAGGGGATAGCCAAAAACATTCAGTACTTC
TRBV7-2,TRBD1,TRBJ2-7,.,CASSQWTGVYEQYF,TGTGCCAGCAGCCAATGGACAGGGGTGTACGAGCAGTACTTC
TRBV5-1,TRBD1,TRBJ1-1,once,CASSLRQGADLEAFF,TGCGCCAGCAGCTTGAGACAGGGGGCCGACCTCGAAGCTTTCTTT
TRBV18,.,TRBJ2-7,once,CASSPDGVSYEQYF,TGTGCCAGCTCACCAGACGGGGTATCCTACGAGCAGTACTTC
TRBV6-5,.,TRBJ2-3,.,CASSSLGGGRRDTQYF,TGTGCCAGCAGTTCCCTAGGCGGGGGCCGGCGAGATACGCAGTATTTT
TRBV7-2,.,TRBJ2-1,.,CASSAYNEQFF,TGTGCCAGCAGTGCCTACAATGAGCAGTTCTTC
TRBV4-1,TRBD2,TRBJ2-5,.,CASSQDGSTGLAGGQETQYF,TGCGCCAGCAGCCAAGATGGATCCACCGGACTAGCGGGGGGTCAAGAGACCCAGTACTTC
TRBV18,TRBD1,TRBJ2-7,.,CASSPGAETGGGRWGEQYF,TGTGCCAGCTCTCCAGGAGCGGAAACAGGGGGCGGCCGTTGGGGCGAGCAGTACTTC
TRBV9,.,TRBJ1-1,.,CASSVMENTEAFF,TGTGCCAGCAGCGTCATGGAAAACACTGAAGCTTTCTTT
TRBV2,.,TRBJ1-1,.,CASSERSGGRGEAFF,TGTGCCAGCAGTGAGAGGTCTGGGGGGAGGGGTGAAGCTTTCTTT
TRBV3-1/TRBV3-2,.,TRBJ1-1,once,CASSQDPGPDEAFF,TGTGCCAGCAGCCAAGATCCGGGACCCGATGAAGCTTTCTTT
TRBV25-1,.,TRBJ1-2,.,CASSVSPDGYTF,TGTGCCAGCAGTGTATCCCCCGATGGCTACACCTTC
TRBV7-9,.,TRBJ1-1,.,CASRSTPPTDTEAFF,TGTGCCAGCAGATCAACCCCGCCGACAGACACTGAAGCTTTCTTT
TRBV5-5,TRBD1,TRBJ1-4,.,CASSLFTGGSRNEKLFF,TGTGCCAGCAGCTTGTTTACAGGGGGCTCCCGTAATGAAAAACTGTTTTTT
TRBV28,.,TRBJ1-4,.,CASSYAGGVEKLFF,TGTGCCAGCAGTTATGCTGGGGGGGTTGAAAAACTGTTTTTT
TRBV11-2,.,TRBJ1-3,.,CASSFVRVPNTIYF,TGTGCCAGCAGCTTCGTGAGGGTACCAAACACCATATATTTT
TRBV5-6,TRBD1,TRBJ1-3,.,CASSLGQAGNTIYF,TGTGCCAGCAGCCTCGGACAGGCTGGAAACACCATATATTTT
TRBV28,.,TRBJ1-5,.,CASQTPRGTNQPQHF,TGTGCCAGCCAGACCCCACGGGGTACCAATCAGCCCCAGCATTTT
TRBV5-4,.,TRBJ1-2,.,CASSLEGYRGAGYGYTF,TGTGCCAGCAGCTTGGAAGGCTATAGGGGGGCTGGCTATGGCTACACCTTC
TRBV7-6,.,TRBJ2-2,.,CASSLEATGQNTGELFF,TGTGCCAGCAGCTTAGAGGCGACGGGTCAGAACACCGGGGAGCTGTTTTTT
TRBV7-8,.,TRBJ1-3,.,CASSLGAGNGNTIYF,TGTGCCAGCAGCTTGGGGGCCGGGAATGGAAACACCATATATTTT
TRBV7-2,.,TRBJ1-5,once,CASSFDDGPQHF,TGTGCCAGCAGCTTTGACGACGGCCCCCAGCATTTT
TRBV27,TRBD1,TRBJ1-2,.,CASNLRNRGCYTF,TGTGCCAGCAATCTAAGGAACAGGGGGTGCTACACCTTC
TRBV10-3,TRBD2,TRBJ2-1,.,CAISVKASGGLEYNEQFF,TGTGCCATCTCGGTGAAGGCTAGCGGGGGTCTAGAGTACAATGAGCAGTTCTTC
TRBV4-1,.,TRBJ1-1,.,CASSQAEFWENTEAFF,TGCGCCAGCAGCCAAGCTGAGTTCTGGGAGAACACTGAAGCTTTCTTT
TRBV4-3,TRBD2,TRBJ2-7,.,CASSQDPSGGPYEQYF,TGCGCCAGCAGCCAAGATCCTAGCGGGGGGCCTTACGAGCAGTACTTC
TRBV9,TRBD2,TRBJ2-2,.,CASSVDPGLAGGGTGELFF,TGTGCCAGCAGCGTAGATCCGGGACTAGCGGGGGGTGGCACCGGGGAGCTGTTTTTT
TRBV7-6,TRBD1,TRBJ1-3,.,CASSLGQGSSSTIYF,TGTGCCAGCAGCTTAGGACAGGGGTCCAGTAGCACCATATATTTT
TRBV4-2,.,TRBJ1-5,.,CASSQDLGVNQPQHF,TGTGCCAGCAGCCAAGACCTCGGGGTGAATCAGCCCCAGCATTTT
TRBV5-6,.,TRBJ2-7,.,CASSFGTPLYEQYF,TGTGCCAGCAGCTTCGGGACACCACTCTACGAGCAGTACTTC
TRBV19,TRBD2,TRBJ2-1,.,CASSPGTSDLSEQFF,TGTGCCAGTAGTCCCGGGACTAGCGACCTGAGTGAGCAGTTCTTC
TRBV28,TRBD1,TRBJ1-1,.,CASGPGTGVTEAFF,TGTGCCAGTGGACCCGGGACAGGGGTTACTGAAGCTTTCTTT
TRBV6-5,TRBD1,TRBJ2-7,.,CASRKPQGANEQYF,TGTGCCAGCAGGAAACCACAGGGGGCGAACGAGCAGTACTTC
TRBV9,.,TRBJ1-3,.,CASSEGTTVRTGNTIYF,TGTGCCAGCAGCGAGGGGACGACAGTCCGTACTGGAAACACCATATATTTT